A selection of T cell receptor beta chains follows, all from one sample in a study of technical replicates of blood from four donors. Here immunoSEQ multiplex PCR was the method, and the copy in TCRdb shows in-frame clones only, minus some. The repertoire holds some 60,000 clones, with about 90% as singletons. Sequenced material: PBMCs. The source is a human donor in good health. Some clones in this sample may be carry-over from other donors' samples. CDR3s include the opening cysteine and the closing phenylalanine or tryptophan. D genes are given only for firm matches. Size tells how often a clone was seen (once, few, many) or the class of an expanded clone, and some rows leave it out.

J	D	size	V	DNA	CDR3
TRBJ2-7	TRBD1	.	TRBV9	TGTGCCAGCAGCGTAGCACAGGGGATGGACGAGCAGTACTTC	CASSVAQGMDEQYF
TRBJ1-1	TRBD1	.	TRBV5-8	TGTGCCAGCAGCTTGAACAGGGGGGTCGCTGAAGCTTTCTTT	CASSLNRGVAEAFF
TRBJ1-2	TRBD1	.	TRBV2	TGTGCCAGCAGTGATACCGGGACAGGGGATGGCTACACCTTC	CASSDTGTGDGYTF
TRBJ1-2	.	once	TRBV5-1	TGCGCCAGCAGCATCGTAGGGGCGAGGGGCTACACCTTC	CASSIVGARGYTF
TRBJ2-7	TRBD1	.	TRBV7-9	TGTGCCAGCAGCTTCAGGGGGTGGGAGCAGTACTTC	CASSFRGWEQYF
TRBJ2-3	.	.	TRBV7-9	TGTGCCAGCAGCCGCCCAACCGGGGACACAGATACGCAGTATTTT	CASSRPTGDTDTQYF
TRBJ1-3	.	.	TRBV30	TGTGCCTGGAGGTTACAGGGATGGAACACCATATATTTT	CAWRLQGWNTIYF
TRBJ1-1	TRBD1	.	TRBV19	TGTGCCAGTAGTGTCGACAGGGGAGGCACTGAAGCTTTCTTT	CASSVDRGGTEAFF
TRBJ2-1	TRBD1	.	TRBV7-2	TGTGCCAGCAGCTTAGGGGCCCTGGACAGGGGTTACAATGAGCAGTTCTTC	CASSLGALDRGYNEQFF
TRBJ2-3	TRBD1	.	TRBV5-1	TGCGCCAGCAGCTCGATGGACAGGTGGGGCACAGATACGCAGTATTTT	CASSSMDRWGTDTQYF
TRBJ2-1	.	.	TRBV7-8	TGTGCCAGCAGCTTCGACTTGCCTGAGCAGTTCTTC	CASSFDLPEQFF
TRBJ2-3	.	once	TRBV18	TGTGCCAGCTCACTCGGCCTAGGAGCAGATACGCAGTATTTT	CASSLGLGADTQYF
TRBJ1-2	.	.	TRBV4-2	TGTGCCAGCAGCCAAGACCGTGGAGGCGGCTTATATGGCTACACCTTC	CASSQDRGGGLYGYTF
TRBJ2-7	.	once	TRBV7-9	TGTGCCAGCAGCTCCCTAGCACCGAGCTCCTACGAGCAGTACTTC	CASSSLAPSSYEQYF
TRBJ1-2	TRBD1	.	TRBV27	TGTGCCAGCAGTCCCGACAGGGGGCTCTCTGGCTACACCTTC	CASSPDRGLSGYTF
TRBJ1-5	TRBD1	.	TRBV7-9	TGTGCCAGCAGCTTAGCCCAGGGGGCAGGACAGCCCCAGCATTTT	CASSLAQGAGQPQHF
TRBJ2-3	TRBD2	.	TRBV7-3	TGTGCCAGCAGCTTCTCTAGCGGCCGTCGGTATTTT	CASSFSSGRRYF
TRBJ1-2	.	.	TRBV30	TGTGCCGGCCAACGACAGATTACCTATGGCTACACCTTC	CAGQRQITYGYTF
TRBJ2-6	TRBD1	.	TRBV6-5	TGTGCCAGCAGTTACTCTCAGGGGGCTGGGGCCAACGTCCTGACTTTC	CASSYSQGAGANVLTF
TRBJ2-3	TRBD2	once	TRBV4-2	TGTGCCAGCAGCCGCTCCGGGACTAGCGGGAGCTATACGCAGTATTTT	CASSRSGTSGSYTQYF
TRBJ2-7	TRBD1	.	TRBV5-8	TGTGCCAGCAGCTTGCAGGCAGGGGGCTCCTACGAGCAGTACTTC	CASSLQAGGSYEQYF
TRBJ2-7	.	.	TRBV5-1	TGCGCCAGCAGCTTGGGTTCCGGGATAGGCGAGCAGTACTTC	CASSLGSGIGEQYF
TRBJ1-2	TRBD1	few	TRBV5-1	TGCGCCAGCAGCTTGGAACAGGGGATAGGCTACACCTTC	CASSLEQGIGYTF
TRBJ1-1	.	.	TRBV11-3	TGTGCCAGCAGCATCGCCGGGACAGAAGCTTTCTTT	CASSIAGTEAFF
TRBJ2-3	.	.	TRBV27	TGTGCCAGCAGGACCTTGGGGAGCGGGTACATGGATACGCAGTATTTT	CASRTLGSGYMDTQYF
TRBJ1-5	TRBD1	.	TRBV6-1	TGTGCCATCAGGACAGGGGGCATTGGCCAGCCCCAGCATTTT	CAIRTGGIGQPQHF
TRBJ2-2	TRBD1	.	TRBV4-2	TGTGCCAGCAGCCAAGATCCAGGGGGCGATTCCGGGGAGCTGTTTTTT	CASSQDPGGDSGELFF
TRBJ2-1	TRBD2	.	TRBV11-3	TGTGCCAGCAGCTTAGATACTAGCGGGGGGAATGAGCAGTTCTTC	CASSLDTSGGNEQFF
TRBJ2-5	TRBD2	.	TRBV4-2	TGTGCCAGCAGCCAAGAGGGACTAGCGGGGCCTCAAGAGACCCAGTACTTC	CASSQEGLAGPQETQYF
TRBJ2-7	.	.	TRBV27	TGTGCCAGCAGTTCCCCCGGGACACTCGTCTACGAGCAGTACTTC	CASSSPGTLVYEQYF
TRBJ1-5	TRBD1	.	TRBV18	TGTGCCAGCTCACCCCTTCCGGGACAGGGGGCTAATCAGCCCCAGCATTTT	CASSPLPGQGANQPQHF
TRBJ2-5	TRBD2	.	TRBV6-6	TGTGCCAGCAGACTAGCGGGGGGCGGGGAGACCCAGTACTTC	CASRLAGGGETQYF
TRBJ2-1	.	.	TRBV7-3	TGTGCCAGCAGCATAACGCCTCCCGGGGGTGAGCAGTTCTTC	CASSITPPGGEQFF
TRBJ2-7	.	.	TRBV7-3	TGTGCCAGCAGCTCCGGACAGTTTTCCTACGAGCAGTACTTC	CASSSGQFSYEQYF
TRBJ2-1	TRBD2	.	TRBV11-2	TGTGCCAGCAGCCTAAGGGGCCCGGGACTAGCGCCCAACAATGAGCAGTTCTTC	CASSLRGPGLAPNNEQFF
TRBJ2-3	TRBD1	.	TRBV7-3	TGTGCCAGCAGCCCGAATGGGGACAGGGTTGTAGATACGCAGTATTTT	CASSPNGDRVVDTQYF
TRBJ1-2	TRBD1	few	TRBV30	TGTGCCTGGAGTACGGGACAGGCGGAAGGTTACGGCTACACCTTC	CAWSTGQAEGYGYTF
TRBJ2-3	.	.	TRBV19	TGTGCCAGTAGTATGTGGGGACAAAGCGGAGATACGCAGTATTTT	CASSMWGQSGDTQYF
TRBJ1-6	TRBD1	.	TRBV7-2	TGTGCCAGCAGCCCTCACAGGGGGACGAATAATTCACCCCTCCACTTT	CASSPHRGTNNSPLHF
TRBJ1-2	.	.	TRBV7-9	TGTGCCAGCAGCTTCGAGGGAAACTATGGCTACACCTTC	CASSFEGNYGYTF
TRBJ2-7	.	.	TRBV4-1	TGCGCCAGCAGCCCCGCCCAGGGTTCCGACGAGCAGTACTTC	CASSPAQGSDEQYF
TRBJ2-3	TRBD2	.	TRBV5-1	TGCGCCAGCAGCATGACTAGCGGGGGCACAGATACGCAGTATTTT	CASSMTSGGTDTQYF
TRBJ2-7	.	.	TRBV9	TGTGCCAGCAGCGTAATGACAGGCTCGGAGCAGTACTTC	CASSVMTGSEQYF
TRBJ1-1	.	.	TRBV13	TGTGCCAGCAGAGTCGGGGGAAACACTGAAGCTTTCTTT	CASRVGGNTEAFF
TRBJ2-5	.	.	TRBV7-3	TGTGCCAGCAGCCTTGGGGCCGGGTACCAAGAGACCCAGTACTTC	CASSLGAGYQETQYF
TRBJ2-7	.	.	TRBV2	TGTGCCAGCAGTGAAGCAGGCGGGGGCCGTTATAGGGAGCAGTACTTC	CASSEAGGGRYREQYF
TRBJ1-1	.	.	TRBV2	TGTGCCAGCAGCCACTTCAGGACTGAAGCTTTCTTT	CASSHFRTEAFF
TRBJ1-1	.	few	TRBV7-3	TGTGCCAGCAGCGACACTACAGGGGAAGCTTTCTTT	CASSDTTGEAFF
TRBJ2-5	.	.	TRBV5-1	TGCGCCAGCAGCCTAGGACTCCAAGAGACCCAGTACTTC	CASSLGLQETQYF
TRBJ2-7	.	.	TRBV21-1	TGTGCCAGCAGGACGGGGGTCTGGTACGAGCAGTACTTC	CASRTGVWYEQYF
TRBJ2-3	TRBD2	few	TRBV9	TGTGCCAGCAGCGTAGCTGGGACTAGCGCAGATACGCAGTATTTT	CASSVAGTSADTQYF
TRBJ2-7	TRBD1	once	TRBV18	TGTGCCAGCTCATTGGGACAGTCCTACGAGCAGTACTTC	CASSLGQSYEQYF
TRBJ2-2	TRBD2	.	TRBV4-2	TGTGCCAGCAGCCCTACTTCGGATAGCGGGCCCTACACCGGGGAGCTGTTTTTT	CASSPTSDSGPYTGELFF
TRBJ1-6	.	few	TRBV4-1	TGCGCCAGCAGCCCGGGTGGCAGGGAGGCCGTCCACTTT	CASSPGGREAVHF
TRBJ2-7	.	.	TRBV7-9	TGTGCCAGCAGGTTCGAGGGGGTGCACGAGCAGTACTTC	CASRFEGVHEQYF